The 15 T cell receptor beta chains in this list originate from one sample, sequenced in a study of CD8+CD57+ T cells in acquired aplastic anemia. Genomic DNA constituted the template upon which TCR beta VDJ and CDR3 profiling was performed. TCRdb itself ran the reads through MiXCR, one entry per CDR3 protein. The sample has fewer than 200,000 distinct CDR3 sequences, roughly 63% seen once. Sequencing was performed on sorted CD4+, CD8+, or CD8+CD57+ T cells (not recorded which) from PBMCs. These receptors were collected from a human donor in good health.

The chain uses TRBV15 and TRBJ1-5; unclear D gene. V lost 0 bases, J lost 0 bases, and 9 bases lay in between. Germline V gene lookup returns CDR1 LNHNV and CDR2 YYDKDF (reference sequence). The CDR3 consists of 16 residues. DNA of the CDR3: TGTGCCACCAGCAGAGATGGACTTTTTAGCAATCAGCCCCAGCATTTT. As protein: CATSRDGLFSNQPQHF.

This clonotype showed up just once. CDR3 DNA: TGCAGTGCGAACGACAGGGGGCCGTCAGGAAACACCATATATTTT. Amino acids: CSANDRGPSGNTIYF. V usage is TRBV20-1 and J usage is TRBJ1-3, with 10 nucleotides matching TRBD1. The CDR3 is 15 amino acids. From germline, CDR1 is DFQATT and CDR2 SNEGSKA (reference sequence). V gave up 6 bases and J gave up 4 bases; unmatched junction bases: 9.

The chain is built from TRBV27 and TRBJ2-1; a possible D gene is TRBD2 (6 bases). The germline CDR1 and CDR2 sequences are MNHEY and SMNVEV (reference sequence). V dropped 3 bases and J dropped 3 bases, with 9 bases sitting between them. CDR3 length: 14 residues. CDR3 in DNA: TGTGCCAGCAGTTTCGGCGGGAACTACAATGAGCAGTTCTTC. Its translation is CASSFGGNYNEQFF.

The rearrangement uses TRBV10-3 and TRBJ2-7, with TRBD2 matching 13 bases. With 6 bases clipped from V and 5 bases from J, the junction kept 19 bases outside the gene matches. The CDR3 spans 19 residues. Germline lookup yields CDR1 ENHRY and CDR2 SYGVKD. The CDR3 loop reads CAISSGTSGNLHEVNEQYF. DNA for the CDR3: TGTGCCATCAGCTCCGGGACTAGCGGGAACCTCCACGAGGTAAACGAGCAGTACTTC.

This chain joins TRBV2 and TRBJ2-5, with TRBD1 matching over 10 bases. J was trimmed by 6 bases and V by 6 bases; bases with no gene match: 7. This CDR3 is built from 14 residues. Germline V gives CDR1 SNHLY, CDR2 FYNNEI. The CDR3 region has the DNA TGTGCCAGCAGCCGGGACAGGGGTGGGAAGACCCAGTACTTC. Its protein product is CASSRDRGGKTQYF.

This clonotype was found once. The gene calls are TRBV4-2 and TRBJ1-6; D is undetermined. V lost 1 base to trimming and J lost 14 bases, with 15 bases between them. Germline V gene data show CDR1 as LGHNA and CDR2 as YNFKEQ. The CDR3 has 14 amino acids. The CDR3 DNA follows: TGTGCCAGCAGCCAAGGTGCGGCAGCTAGGGCCCTCCACTTT. It is translated as CASSQGAAARALHF.

The rearrangement uses TRBV7-2 and TRBJ1-4; a weak D match, TRBD1 (5 bases). Germline V gene sequence: CDR1 SGHTA, CDR2 FQGNSA. Trimming left V 1 base short and J 6 bases short, with 12 bases between. The length of the CDR3 is 15 residues. CDR3 DNA: TGTGCCAGCAGCTTAGAGGGGAGGGTGGATGAAAAACTGTTTTTT. This translates into CASSLEGRVDEKLFF.

The chain couples TRBV25-1 to TRBJ2-2; D gene uncertain. CDR3 size: 15 residues. Germline values: CDR1 MGHDK, CDR2 SYGVNS. V lost 6 bases and J lost 6, with 17 bases in between. CDR3 DNA sequence: TGTGCCAGCAGCCGCTCAGGTGATCTCGCCGGGGAGCTGTTTTTT. It translates to CASSRSGDLAGELFF. The full variable domain, in which reference TRBV25-1 and TRBJ2-2 provide the parts outside the CDR3, is EADIYQTPRYLVIGTGKKITLECSQTMGHDKMYWYQQDPGMELHLIHYSYGVNSTEKGDLSSESTVSRIRTEHFPLTLESARPSHTSQYLCASSRSGDLAGELFFGEGSRLTVL.

This clonotype was recorded once. The chain links TRBV15 to TRBJ2-1; 9 bases match TRBD1. Looked up from germline, CDR1 is LNHNV and CDR2 is YYDKDF (reference sequence). The V gene end was trimmed by 3 bases and the J gene end by 3 bases; junction bases not matched to a gene: 6. This CDR3 has 16 amino acids. For the CDR3, the DNA is TGTGCCACCAGCAGCTCCGGGACAGGGAGCTACAATGAGCAGTTCTTC. Amino acids: CATSSSGTGSYNEQFF.

The chain links TRBV19 to TRBJ1-1; TRBD1 is a possible D gene (5 bases). In germline, CDR1 is LNHDA, CDR2 SQIVND (reference sequence). The CDR3 runs to 13 residues. V lost 3 bases and J 4 bases, leaving 9 bases between the germline ends. The CDR3 DNA reads TGTGCCAGTAGTATGACAGTGGGCACTGAAGCTTTCTTT. It encodes CASSMTVGTEAFF.

This clonotype was counted ten times or more. The DNA of the CDR3 is TGTGCCAGCAGTCCCTTGACAGGAGCCTACGAGCAGTACTTC. This translates into CASSPLTGAYEQYF. The rearrangement uses TRBV6-5 and TRBJ2-7, with D perhaps TRBD1 (6 bases). CDR1 is MNHEY, CDR2 SVGAGI, per germline. V gave up 5 bases and J gave up 2 bases, with 13 bases separating them. The CDR3 contains 14 residues.

The rearrangement uses TRBV24-1 and TRBJ2-5; maybe TRBD1 (5 bases). V lost 4 bases to trimming and J lost 2 bases, with 19 bases between them. The CDR3 runs 17 residues. In germline, CDR1 is KGHDR, CDR2 SFDVKD. This CDR3 is CATSEALGATKQETQYF. Written as DNA, the CDR3 is TGTGCCACCAGTGAAGCCCTTGGGGCTACTAAGCAAGAGACCCAGTACTTC.

The chain uses TRBV20-1 and TRBJ2-7, with TRBD1 matching over 8 bases. Germline V gene sequence: CDR1 DFQATT, CDR2 SNEGSKA (reference sequence). CDR3 size: 14 residues. The J segment lost 2 bases and the V segment lost 3 bases, leaving 6 bases of the junction unmatched. DNA for the CDR3: TGCAGTGCTAGTTCGACAGGGGTAGCCTACGAGCAGTACTTC. It yields the protein CSASSTGVAYEQYF.

This clonotype is a singleton in its sample. V is TRBV9 and J is TRBJ2-1; 8 bases agree with TRBD2. The CDR3 totals 14 residues. The V gene end was trimmed by 5 bases and the J gene end by 6 bases; junction bases not matched to a gene: 7. Germline CDR1 and CDR2: SGDLS and YYNGEE. The CDR3 sequence: CASSVSGTSNEQFF. The CDR3 region has the DNA TGTGCCAGCAGTGTTTCCGGGACTAGCAATGAGCAGTTCTTC.

The chain is built from TRBV5-4 and TRBJ1-1, with D possibly matching TRBD1 (5 bases). Germline lookup yields CDR1 SGHNT and CDR2 YYREEE (reference sequence). CDR3 size: 15 residues. Trimming cost V 0 bases and J 5 bases, with 14 bases left between them. The CDR3 sequence is CASSLEGIKGTEAFF. The CDR3 DNA sequence: TGTGCCAGCAGCTTGGAGGGGATAAAGGGGACTGAAGCTTTCTTT.